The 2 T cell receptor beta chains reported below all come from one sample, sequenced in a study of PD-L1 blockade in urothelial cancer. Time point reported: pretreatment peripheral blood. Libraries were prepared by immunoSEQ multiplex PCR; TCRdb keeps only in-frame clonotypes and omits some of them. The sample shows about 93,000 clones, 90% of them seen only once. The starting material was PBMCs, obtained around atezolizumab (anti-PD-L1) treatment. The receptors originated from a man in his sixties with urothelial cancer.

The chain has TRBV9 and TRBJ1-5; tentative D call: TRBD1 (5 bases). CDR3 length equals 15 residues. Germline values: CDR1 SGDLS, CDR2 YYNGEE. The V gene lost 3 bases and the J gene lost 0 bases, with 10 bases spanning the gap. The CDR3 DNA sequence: TGTGCCAGCAGCGCAGGGCCAAATAGCAATCAGCCCCAGCATTTT. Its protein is CASSAGPNSNQPQHF.

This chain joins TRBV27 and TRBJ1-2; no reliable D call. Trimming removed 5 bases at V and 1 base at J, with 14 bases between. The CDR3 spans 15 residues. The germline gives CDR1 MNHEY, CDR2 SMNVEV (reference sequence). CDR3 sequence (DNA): TGTGCCAGCAGTCAGTGGGCGTCCCTTAACTATGGCTACACCTTC. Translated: CASSQWASLNYGYTF.